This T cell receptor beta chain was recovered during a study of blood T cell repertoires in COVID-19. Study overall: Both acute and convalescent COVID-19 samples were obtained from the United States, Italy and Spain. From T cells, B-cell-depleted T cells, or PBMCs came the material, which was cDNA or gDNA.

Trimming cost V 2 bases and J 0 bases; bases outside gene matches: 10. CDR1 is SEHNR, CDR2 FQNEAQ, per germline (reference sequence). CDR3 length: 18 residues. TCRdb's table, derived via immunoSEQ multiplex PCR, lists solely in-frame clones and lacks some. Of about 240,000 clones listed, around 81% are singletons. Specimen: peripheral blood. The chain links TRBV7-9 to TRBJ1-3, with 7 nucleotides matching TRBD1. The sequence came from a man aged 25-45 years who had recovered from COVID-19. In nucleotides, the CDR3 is TGTGCCAGCAGCTTACGAGACAGGGAGGCCTCCTCTGGAAACACCATATATTTT. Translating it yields CASSLRDREASSGNTIYF.